These T cell receptor beta chains were read from a single sample in a study of T cell responses to AZD1222 COVID-19 vaccine. Some clones are missing from TCRdb's copy, which holds only in-frame ones; the method was immunoSEQ multiplex PCR. The sample holds about 44,000 clones; around three quarters are singletons and the top ten take around 3.6%. The specimen was peripheral blood, collected on day 0 of AZD1222 vaccination. These receptors were obtained from an adult in good health. Each CDR3 is given with its conserved first and last residue. The D gene is left open where the match is weak. Clone size is stated in some rows and not others, as once, few, many or a class when expanded.

j_call d_call clone_size v_call cdr3_aa cdr3_nt
TRBJ2-3 TRBD1 NA TRBV9 CASSRSPGTGSTDTQYF TGTGCCAGCAGTCGGTCCCCCGGGACAGGTTCGACAGATACGCAGTATTTT
TRBJ1-1 NA NA TRBV5-5 CASSLYDKVGAFF TGTGCCAGCAGCTTGTACGACAAGGTCGGAGCTTTCTTT
TRBJ2-1 NA NA TRBV5-1 CASSQRDREYNEQFF TGCGCCAGCAGCCAACGGGATCGGGAATACAATGAGCAGTTCTTC
TRBJ1-2 NA NA TRBV12-3/TRBV12-4 CASSFSGMSGYTF TGTGCCAGCAGTTTTTCAGGGATGAGTGGCTACACCTTC
TRBJ1-6 NA NA TRBV9 CASSVRTDSNSPLHF TGTGCCAGCAGCGTAAGAACAGACAGTAATTCACCCCTCCACTTT
TRBJ1-2 NA few TRBV5-4 CASSLQRGYDGYTF TGTGCCAGCAGCTTACAACGGGGGTATGATGGCTACACCTTC
TRBJ2-2 NA NA TRBV20-1 CSARFGELFF TGCAGTGCTAGATTCGGGGAGCTGTTTTTT
TRBJ2-1 TRBD2 NA TRBV24-1 CATNMAGGNEQFF TGTGCCACCAATATGGCGGGGGGAAATGAGCAGTTCTTC
TRBJ2-5 NA NA TRBV28 CASSLSLPIETQYF TGTGCCAGCAGTTTATCCCTCCCGATAGAGACCCAGTACTTC
TRBJ2-1 NA NA TRBV1 CTSSQEGTSKGSGSYNEQFF TGCACCAGCAGCCAAGAGGGGACTAGCAAGGGATCCGGCTCCTACAATGAGCAGTTCTTC
TRBJ2-3 NA once TRBV28 CASSLKDTQYF TGTGCCAGCAGTTTAAAAGATACGCAGTATTTT
TRBJ1-2 TRBD1 NA TRBV5-1 CASSLGQVSHGYTF TGCGCCAGCAGCCTCGGACAGGTTTCACATGGCTACACCTTC
TRBJ2-5 TRBD2 NA TRBV7-2 CASSLARTSVETQYF TGTGCCAGCAGCTTAGCCCGGACTAGTGTGGAGACCCAGTACTTC
TRBJ1-2 NA NA TRBV6-2/TRBV6-3 CASSFDRFSNYGYTF TGTGCCAGCAGTTTCGACAGGTTTTCTAACTATGGCTACACCTTC
TRBJ1-2 NA NA TRBV6-1 CASSEALGENYGYTF TGTGCCAGCAGTGAAGCGCTCGGTGAAAACTATGGCTACACCTTC
TRBJ1-2 NA NA TRBV6-2/TRBV6-3 CASSPNPSRGLYGYTF TGTGCCAGCAGCCCTAATCCCTCTAGAGGACTCTATGGCTACACCTTC
TRBJ1-6 NA NA TRBV5-1 CASSLIGSNSPLHF TGCGCCAGCAGCTTGATTGGATCGAATTCACCCCTCCACTTT
TRBJ1-2 NA NA TRBV30 CAWSAGLYGYTF TGTGCCTGGAGTGCGGGTCTCTATGGCTACACCTTC
TRBJ2-1 TRBD2 NA TRBV7-2 CASSPAGGFSEQFF TGTGCCAGCAGCCCAGCGGGGGGGTTCAGTGAGCAGTTCTTC
TRBJ2-2 NA few TRBV12-3/TRBV12-4 CASRGDTGELFF TGTGCCAGCAGAGGGGACACCGGGGAGCTGTTTTTT
TRBJ1-2 TRBD1 NA TRBV19 CASSILGGGQGRGYTF TGTGCCAGTAGTATACTGGGAGGAGGACAGGGACGCGGCTACACCTTC
TRBJ2-7 TRBD2 NA TRBV4-3 CASSQDVSPARGGFYEQYF TGCGCCAGCAGCCAAGACGTATCCCCGGCGCGGGGGGGATTCTACGAGCAGTACTTC
TRBJ1-5 NA NA TRBV2 CASRGDGVGVKPQHF TGTGCCAGCAGGGGAGACGGGGTAGGGGTGAAGCCCCAGCATTTT
TRBJ2-7 TRBD2 NA TRBV5-1 CASSLATSGFSYEQYF TGCGCCAGCAGCTTGGCCACTAGCGGTTTTTCCTACGAGCAGTACTTC
TRBJ1-5 NA NA TRBV4-2 CASSPSAQGRLYGNQPQHF TGTGCCAGCAGCCCCAGCGCCCAGGGCCGGCTATATGGCAATCAGCCCCAGCATTTT
TRBJ2-3 NA NA TRBV7-9 CACPGGVGQNTDTQYF TGTGCCTGCCCAGGGGGGGTAGGTCAGAACACAGATACGCAGTATTTT
TRBJ1-6 TRBD1 NA TRBV11-1 CASSMTGGNSPLHF TGTGCCAGCAGCATGACAGGGGGGAATTCACCCCTCCACTTT
TRBJ1-3 NA NA TRBV7-2 CASSFQGGGNTIYF TGTGCCAGCAGCTTTCAAGGTGGCGGAAACACCATATATTTT
TRBJ1-1 NA NA TRBV3-1/TRBV3-2 CASSRLGTEAFF TGTGCCAGCAGCCGCCTTGGGACTGAAGCTTTCTTT
TRBJ2-7 NA NA TRBV7-2 CASSTGRLYEQYF TGTGCCAGCAGCACAGGGAGGCTCTACGAGCAGTACTTC
TRBJ1-1 NA NA TRBV27 CASSARNAMNTEAFF TGTGCCAGCAGTGCCAGAAACGCAATGAACACTGAAGCTTTCTTT
TRBJ1-2 NA NA TRBV5-1 CASSLDTARVGYTF TGCGCCAGCAGCTTGGATACAGCCCGGGTGGGCTACACCTTC
TRBJ1-6 NA NA TRBV25-1 CASSESGYNSPLHF TGTGCCAGCAGTGAAAGTGGGTATAATTCACCCCTCCACTTT
TRBJ2-7 NA few TRBV19 CASSRGQSYEQYF TGTGCCAGTAGCCGTGGACAATCCTACGAGCAGTACTTC
TRBJ2-7 TRBD2 NA TRBV7-9 CASSLGGLAVSYEQYF TGTGCCAGCAGCTTAGGGGGACTAGCGGTCTCCTACGAGCAGTACTTC
TRBJ1-3 NA NA TRBV4-3 CASSSGGSGNTIYF TGCGCCAGCAGCTCGGGGGGTTCTGGAAACACCATATATTTT
TRBJ2-7 NA NA TRBV7-2 CASTLHMGSRYEQYF TGTGCCAGCACCCTCCACATGGGTTCAAGGTACGAGCAGTACTTC
TRBJ1-3 NA NA TRBV11-3 CASSSFPGRGNTIYF TGTGCCAGCAGCTCCTTCCCGGGACGGGGAAACACCATATATTTT
TRBJ1-1 TRBD1 NA TRBV5-1 CASSAGQGLGTEAFF TGCGCCAGCAGCGCGGGACAGGGATTGGGCACTGAAGCTTTCTTT
TRBJ2-3 TRBD1 NA TRBV5-6 CASSLVPGGSSKDTQYF TGTGCCAGCAGCTTGGTTCCAGGGGGCTCCTCAAAAGATACGCAGTATTTT
TRBJ1-1 NA NA TRBV7-2 CASSLGGLDTEAFF TGTGCCAGCAGCTTAGGAGGTTTAGACACTGAAGCTTTCTTT
TRBJ1-2 NA few TRBV28 CASGGSGMVGNYTF TGTGCCAGCGGGGGGTCTGGCATGGTAGGAAACTACACCTTC
TRBJ2-7 NA few TRBV6-1 CASSDLSTRQYF TGTGCCAGCAGTGATCTGTCTACGAGGCAGTACTTC
TRBJ1-1 NA once TRBV9 CASSVDPGGAEAFF TGTGCCAGCAGCGTAGATCCAGGAGGTGCTGAAGCTTTCTTT
TRBJ2-7 TRBD2 NA TRBV6-1 CASSKAGGVSYEQYF TGTGCCAGCAGTAAAGCGGGGGGAGTCTCCTACGAGCAGTACTTC
TRBJ1-5 TRBD1 few TRBV27 CASRQGVRSNQPQHF TGTGCCAGCAGGCAGGGGGTACGGAGCAATCAGCCCCAGCATTTT
TRBJ1-1 NA NA TRBV5-1 CASRSGPNTEAFF TGCGCCAGCAGATCTGGACCGAACACTGAAGCTTTCTTT
TRBJ1-2 NA few TRBV28 CASRVNQKLDGYTF TGTGCCAGCAGGGTTAATCAAAAGCTAGATGGCTACACCTTC
TRBJ2-3 NA NA TRBV12-3/TRBV12-4 CASRKMGVDTQYF TGTGCCAGCAGGAAGATGGGGGTAGATACGCAGTATTTT
TRBJ1-1 NA few TRBV25-1 CASSRGEPLNTEAFF TGTGCCAGCAGTCGGGGGGAGCCACTCAACACTGAAGCTTTCTTT
TRBJ1-2 NA NA TRBV5-1 CASSLDLRGYGYTF TGCGCCAGCAGCTTGGATTTGAGGGGATATGGCTACACCTTC
TRBJ2-3 TRBD2 NA TRBV6-5 CASSYSPAGADTQYF TGTGCCAGCAGTTACTCCCCAGCGGGGGCGGATACGCAGTATTTT
TRBJ1-1 NA NA TRBV9 CASNRESAWDTEAFF TGTGCCAGCAACCGGGAGAGCGCTTGGGACACTGAAGCTTTCTTT
TRBJ1-5 NA few TRBV13 CASSWKSGGQGNQPQHF TGTGCCAGCAGCTGGAAATCGGGGGGCCAGGGCAATCAGCCCCAGCATTTT
TRBJ1-1 NA NA TRBV7-2 CASSSGPSNTEAFF TGTGCCAGCAGTTCCGGACCCTCGAACACTGAAGCTTTCTTT
TRBJ1-1 TRBD1 once TRBV6-5 CASSPDRGTDAFF TGTGCCAGCAGTCCGGACCGCGGGACAGATGCTTTCTTT
TRBJ2-7 TRBD1 few TRBV5-1 CASKGTGGDTQLWYF TGCGCCAGCAAGGGGACAGGGGGCGACACTCAGTTATGGTACTTC
TRBJ2-7 TRBD1 NA TRBV11-3 CASSLQGTATSYEQYF TGTGCCAGCAGCTTACAAGGGACAGCAACCTCCTACGAGCAGTACTTC
TRBJ1-2 NA NA TRBV6-6 CASRQTGDNYGYTF TGTGCCAGCAGACAAACAGGAGACAACTATGGCTACACCTTC
TRBJ2-1 NA NA TRBV19 CASSPRSGEQFF TGTGCCAGTAGTCCCCGGTCGGGTGAGCAGTTCTTC